One and the same sample provided the 20 T cell receptor beta chains below, sequenced in a study of neurological immune-mediated disorders. TCRdb reanalysed the 5' RACE reads using MiXCR and keeps one entry per CDR3 protein. The repertoire consists of about 38,000 distinct CDR3 sequences, with 11% occurring once and the leading ten covering 3% to 4.5%. The sample's time point: technical triplicate 1. Sequencing was done on a sample of PBMCs. The receptors were gathered from a man in his 60s with HTLV-1-associated myelopathy (HAM/TSP).

By sample share, this clonotype is medium-sized. V and J are TRBV7-9 and TRBJ1-1; D remains ambiguous. V lost 3 bases and J 4 bases, leaving 12 bases between the germline ends. The CDR3 spans 14 residues. CDR1 SEHNR and CDR2 FQNEAQ come from the germline V gene (reference sequence). The CDR3 sequence: CASSFEGVGTEAFF. CDR3 bases: TGTGCCAGCAGCTTCGAGGGTGTCGGCACTGAAGCTTTCTTT. The entire variable domain, with the rest obtained from reference TRBV7-9 and TRBJ1-1, is as follows: DTGVSQNPRHKITKRGQNVTFRCDPISEHNRLYWYRQTLGQGPEFLTYFQNEAQLEKSRLLSDRFSAERPKGSFSTLEIQRTEQGDSAMYLCASSFEGVGTEAFFGQGTRLTVV.

This clonotype occurred a few times. The rearrangement joins TRBV20-1 to TRBJ2-5; the D gene is possibly TRBD1 (5 bases). CDR3 size: 15 residues. V was trimmed by 0 bases and J by 5 bases, leaving 16 bases between them. Looked up from germline, CDR1 is DFQATT and CDR2 is SNEGSKA (reference sequence). The CDR3 nucleotides read TGCAGTGCTAGAGATGTCGCAGGGCCTTATGAGACCCAGTACTTC. Translated: CSARDVAGPYETQYF.

This clonotype came up a few times. V and J are TRBV27 and TRBJ1-2; perhaps TRBD1 as D (6 bases). V shed 2 bases and J shed 2 bases, with 9 bases lying between them. Looked up from germline, CDR1 is MNHEY and CDR2 is SMNVEV (reference sequence). The length of the CDR3 is 14 residues. Here the CDR3 reads CASSLTGQNYGYTF. In nucleotides, the CDR3 is TGTGCCAGCAGTTTAACAGGACAGAACTATGGCTACACCTTC.

This clonotype occurred many times. The J gene is TRBJ2-7, the V gene TRBV7-8; 14 nucleotides match TRBD2. CDR1 SGHVS and CDR2 FQNEAQ come from the germline V gene. The CDR3 loop spans 17 amino acids. The junction had 5 bases not matched to a gene; V was cut back by 1 base and J by 3 bases. The CDR3 loop is CASSLGGLAGVGYEQYF. The DNA of the CDR3 is TGTGCCAGCAGCTTAGGGGGACTAGCGGGAGTTGGCTACGAGCAGTACTTC.

This clonotype was found many times. V is TRBV20-1 and J is TRBJ2-5; possible D gene TRBD2, 6 bases. Germline V gene lookup returns CDR1 DFQATT and CDR2 SNEGSKA (reference sequence). The CDR3 is 14 residues long. V lost 3 bases to trimming and J lost 2 bases, with 13 bases between them. The CDR3: CSAREGPGQETQYF. CDR3 nucleotide sequence: TGCAGTGCTAGGGAGGGCCCTGGGCAAGAGACCCAGTACTTC.

This clonotype was recorded at least ten times. The rearrangement uses TRBV28 and TRBJ2-7; the match to TRBD2 covers 9 bases. Germline V gene lookup returns CDR1 MDHEN and CDR2 SYDVKM. V was clipped by 6 bases and J by 6 bases; unmatched bases: 12. CDR3 length equals 15 residues. CDR3 sequence reads: CASSRELAGRTEQYF. CDR3 DNA: TGTGCCAGCAGCCGAGAGCTAGCGGGGAGAACCGAGCAGTACTTC.

There are many counts of this clonotype. The chain is built from TRBV5-1 and TRBJ1-1, with no clear D. From germline, CDR1 is SGHRS and CDR2 YFSETQ. The V gene lost 2 bases and the J gene lost 0 bases, with 8 bases spanning the gap. The CDR3 extends over 14 amino acids. Written as DNA, the CDR3 is TGCGCCAGCAGCTTCAGTCCCATGAACACTGAAGCTTTCTTT. It specifies CASSFSPMNTEAFF.

In its sample, this clonotype was seen many times. V and J are TRBV7-9 and TRBJ2-3; TRBD2 is a possible D gene (6 bases). Germline-derived CDR1 and CDR2 are SEHNR and FQNEAQ (reference sequence). This CDR3 is built from 17 residues. V lost 5 bases to trimming and J lost 0 bases, with 18 bases between them. CDR3 in amino acids: CASSRRRIAVSTDTQYF. CDR3 nucleotide sequence: TGTGCCAGCAGCCGCAGGCGGATAGCGGTTAGCACAGATACGCAGTATTTT.

This clonotype was seen repeatedly, ten times or more. This chain links TRBV6-6 with TRBJ2-7; perhaps TRBD2 as D (6 bases). CDR1 and CDR2 from the germline V gene are MNHNY and SVGAGI (reference sequence). This CDR3 comprises 13 residues. Trimming cost V 6 bases and J 2 bases, with 11 bases left between them. The CDR3 region is CASRAGTTYEQYF. The CDR3 region has the DNA TGTGCCAGCAGGGCGGGAACTACCTACGAGCAGTACTTC.

This clonotype was observed a few times. V gene TRBV5-1 combines with J gene TRBJ2-7, with D possibly matching TRBD1 (6 bases). The CDR3 runs to 15 residues. With 1 base removed from V and 5 bases from J, the gap between germline ends came to 16 bases. Germline loops: CDR1 SGHRS, CDR2 YFSETQ. In nucleotides, the CDR3 is TGCGCCAGCAGCTTGCCGTCGACAGGCGTCAACGAGCAGTACTTC. Translating it yields CASSLPSTGVNEQYF. Supplemented by reference TRBV5-1 and TRBJ2-7, the full variable domain reads KAGVTQTPRYLIKTRGQQVTLSCSPISGHRSVSWYQQTPGQGLQFLFEYFSETQRNKGNFPGRFSGRQFSNSRSEMNVSTLELGDSALYLCASSLPSTGVNEQYFGPGTRLTVT.

Ten or more counts support this clonotype. The chain employs TRBV5-1 and TRBJ1-4; TRBD1 is a possible D gene (5 bases). Germline CDR1 SGHRS, CDR2 YFSETQ. The V gene lost 2 bases and the J gene lost 6 bases, with 8 bases spanning the gap. This CDR3 has 13 residues. The CDR3: CASSLGADEKLFF. CDR3 nucleotide sequence: TGCGCCAGCAGCTTAGGGGCAGATGAAAAACTGTTTTTT.

This clonotype was seen only once. This may arise from a read error, as a much more abundant clone is one base away. CDR3 bases: TGCAGTGCTACGCGGCAGGGGTCCTACAATGAGCAGTTCTTC. Translated, it gives CSATRQGSYNEQFF. This chain uses TRBV20-1 with TRBJ2-1; perhaps TRBD1 as D (6 bases). The V end lost 4 bases, the J end lost 1 base, and 11 bases lay between the germline ends. The CDR3 sequence is 14 residues long. The germline V gene encodes CDR1 DFQATT and CDR2 SNEGSKA (reference sequence).

This clonotype was seen repeatedly, ten times or more. The chain joins TRBV7-3 to TRBJ2-7; tentatively, D is TRBD1 (5 bases). This CDR3 comprises 19 residues. CDR1 SGHTA and CDR2 FQGTGA come from the germline V gene. The V and J ends lost 5 bases and 3 bases respectively, with 29 bases between them. The CDR3, as DNA: TGTGCCAGCAGCCCCCTTCGGCCGAACGACAGACGCAACATCTACGAGCAGTACTTC. It yields the protein CASSPLRPNDRRNIYEQYF.

The chain joins TRBV20-1 to TRBJ2-5, with D perhaps TRBD2 (6 bases). Germline V gene sequence: CDR1 DFQATT, CDR2 SNEGSKA (reference sequence). The V end lost 2 bases, the J end lost 5 bases, and 21 bases lay between the germline ends. CDR3 length equals 16 residues. CDR3 coding DNA: TGCAGTGCTAGACCCTCGACCGTTTCGGCGGGGGAGACCCAGTACTTC. Its protein is CSARPSTVSAGETQYF.

The sample holds many counts of this clonotype. The chain couples TRBV3-1 to TRBJ1-2; maybe TRBD1 (5 bases). Trimming left V 4 bases short and J 9 bases short, with 18 bases between. The length of the CDR3 is 14 residues. Per the germline V gene, CDR1 is LGHDT and CDR2 is YNNKEL (reference sequence). The chain's CDR3 is CASSPGTQNSRYTF. The CDR3 DNA follows: TGTGCCAGCAGCCCAGGGACCCAGAACTCACGCTACACCTTC.

Many counts were recorded for this clonotype. The chain recombines TRBV20-1 with TRBJ2-1; 11 positions match TRBD2. Trimming took 1 base from V and 6 from J; bases not matched to a gene: 2. The germline V gene encodes CDR1 DFQATT and CDR2 SNEGSKA (reference sequence). This CDR3 comprises 14 residues. CDR3 sequence: CSARVAGGANEQFF. DNA for the CDR3: TGCAGTGCTAGAGTAGCGGGAGGGGCCAATGAGCAGTTCTTC.

As concerns this clonotype: The junction departs from the called germline gene at one end, perhaps through a read error. The chain is built from TRBV4-1 and TRBJ1-5, with 9 bases lining up with TRBD1. Looked up from germline, CDR1 is MGHRA and CDR2 is YSYEKL. The CDR3 sequence is 15 residues long. Written as DNA, the CDR3 is TGCGCCAGCAGCCAAACCGGGACAGGGAATCATCCCCAACATTTT. Amino acids: CASSQTGTGNHPQHF.

This clonotype was observed at least ten times. The J gene is TRBJ2-3, the V gene TRBV5-1; D is ambiguous. From germline, CDR1 is SGHRS and CDR2 YFSETQ. This CDR3 is 11 amino acids long. Trimming stripped 4 bases from V and 3 bases from J, with 3 bases between. CDR3 bases: TGCGCCAGCAGCAATACAGATACGCAGTATTTT. Amino acids: CASSNTDTQYF.

This clonotype appeared a few times. V usage is TRBV2 and J usage is TRBJ1-1; D gene uncertain. Trimming left V 11 bases short and J 2 bases short, with 9 bases between. The CDR3 is 11 amino acids. CDR1 is SNHLY and CDR2 is FYNNEI in the germline V gene. The CDR3, as DNA: TGTGCCCGGCGGTCCAACACTGAAGCTTTCTTT. It specifies CARRSNTEAFF.

This clonotype has at least ten counts. The rearrangement uses TRBV6-5 and TRBJ2-5; D ambiguous. The germline V and J ends were trimmed by 2 bases and 1 base, with 8 bases remaining between them. The CDR3 runs 14 residues. CDR1 and CDR2 from the germline V gene are MNHEY and SVGAGI. The CDR3 DNA reads as TGTGCCAGCAGTTACGGCTCAGCCCAAGAGACCCAGTACTTC. Translated, it gives CASSYGSAQETQYF.